A single sample is the source of the 24 T cell receptor beta chains below, sequenced in a study of control samples from healthy donors and cancer patients. Assay used: immunoSEQ multiplex PCR; TCRdb lists only in-frame clones, some missing. The sample lists tens of thousands of clones, approximately 90% occurring once. The sample taken for sequencing was blood. The receptor set was obtained from a woman in her 70s in good health.

The chain carries TRBV29-1 and TRBJ2-3; D is perhaps TRBD2 (5 bases). The CDR3 covers 14 residues. In germline, CDR1 is SQVTM, CDR2 ANQGSEA. Trimming removed 5 bases from V and 5 bases from J, with 17 bases in between. CDR3 loop: CSVRRPGWEDTQYF. CDR3 coding DNA: TGCAGCGTTCGGAGGCCCGGGTGGGAAGATACGCAGTATTTT.

DNA for the CDR3: TGTGCCAGCAGCTCGGGACAGGGGAATCAGCCCCAGCATTTT. It yields the protein CASSSGQGNQPQHF. The chain combines TRBV7-9 with TRBJ1-5; 10 nucleotides line up with TRBD1. The germline CDR1 and CDR2 sequences are SEHNR and FQNEAQ (reference sequence). This CDR3 contains 14 residues. V lost 4 bases to trimming and J lost 4 bases; unmatched junction nucleotides: 1.

A word on this clone: Germline is not matched at one junction end, which may reflect a read error. The chain combines TRBV15 with TRBJ1-5; no clear D gene. CDR3 length: 13 amino acids. The germline V gene encodes CDR1 LNHNV and CDR2 YYDKDF (reference sequence). The CDR3 reads CATNRNSNQPQHF. CDR3 in DNA: TGTGCTACCAACCGGAATAGCAATCAGCCCCAGCATTTT.

The chain uses TRBV5-1 and TRBJ2-7, with 8 nucleotides matching TRBD1. Germline V gene sequence: CDR1 SGHRS, CDR2 YFSETQ. The CDR3 runs to 14 residues. Trimming cost V 0 bases and J 7 bases; bases outside gene matches: 6. Written as DNA, the CDR3 is TGCGCCAGCAGCTTGGGTGGACAGGGTGAAGAGCAGTACTTC. This encodes CASSLGGQGEEQYF.

V gene TRBV4-1 combines with J gene TRBJ1-4; D perhaps matches TRBD1 (5 bases). This CDR3 has 16 residues. Trimming removed 4 bases from V and 8 bases from J, with 20 bases in between. Germline lookup yields CDR1 MGHRA and CDR2 YSYEKL. The CDR3 loop is CASSPGGGTLGEKLFF. CDR3 DNA: TGCGCCAGCAGCCCGGGGGGAGGGACCTTGGGGGAAAAACTGTTTTTT.

This clone was recorded a few times. This rearrangement joins TRBV9 to TRBJ2-6; D gene uncertain. V gave up 7 bases and J gave up 4 bases, with 3 bases separating them. The germline gives CDR1 SGDLS, CDR2 YYNGEE. The CDR3 sequence is 11 residues long. CDR3 sequence (DNA): TGTGCCAGCGGGGGGGCCAACGTCCTGACTTTC. Protein product: CASGGANVLTF.

The J gene is TRBJ2-3, the V gene TRBV20-1, with no clear D. The germline CDR1 and CDR2 sequences are DFQATT and SNEGSKA (reference sequence). The CDR3 spans 11 residues. Trimming took off 5 bases at V and 4 bases at J, with 7 bases between the two ends. The CDR3 nucleotides are TGCAGTGCTCATATCGCAGATACGCAGTATTTT. Amino acids: CSAHIADTQYF.

The chain joins TRBV2 to TRBJ1-5; maybe TRBD1 (5 bases). This CDR3 spans 13 amino acids. Germline assignment: CDR1 SNHLY and CDR2 FYNNEI. V was clipped by 7 bases and J by 6 bases, with 13 bases between them. CDR3 nucleotide sequence: TGTGCCAGCACTTGGGGGGTTAGTCAGCCCCAGCATTTT. Translation gives CASTWGVSQPQHF.

The chain is built from TRBV2 and TRBJ1-5; weak D call: TRBD1 (6 bases). Germline assignment: CDR1 SNHLY and CDR2 FYNNEI. The V end lost 5 bases, the J end lost 4 bases, and 12 bases lay between the germline ends. The CDR3 length is 14 residues. In DNA form, the CDR3 reads TGTGCCAGCAGTAGGCAGGGGACAAATCAGCCCCAGCATTTT. Translated: CASSRQGTNQPQHF.

This clone was seen a single time. The CDR3 DNA follows: TGTGCCAGCAGCTTTTCGGCTAACGCGTTCTTC. Amino acids: CASSFSANAFF. The rearrangement uses TRBV7-2 and TRBJ2-1, with unresolved D. The CDR3 consists of 11 residues. Germline lookup yields CDR1 SGHTA and CDR2 FQGNSA. V lost 3 bases and J lost 15, with 12 bases in between.

This chain joins TRBV19 and TRBJ1-5; a possible D gene is TRBD1 (6 bases). With 7 bases removed from V and 6 bases from J, the gap between germline ends came to 16 bases. The CDR3 consists of 14 residues. CDR1 LNHDA and CDR2 SQIVND come from the germline V gene (reference sequence). For the CDR3, the DNA is TGTGCCAGTAACCTCGGGGGGCCGGGTCAGCCCCAGCATTTT. Translation: CASNLGGPGQPQHF.

The chain has TRBV9 and TRBJ1-1, with 7 bases aligning to TRBD1. The junction had 1 base not matched to a gene; V was cut back by 0 bases and J by 2 bases. The CDR3 covers 14 residues. Germline V gene data show CDR1 as SGDLS and CDR2 as YYNGEE. CDR3 protein: CASSVEGANTEAFF. The CDR3 nucleotides are TGTGCCAGCAGCGTAGAGGGGGCTAACACTGAAGCTTTCTTT.

V usage is TRBV5-4 and J usage is TRBJ1-1, with D tentatively TRBD1 (6 bases). V lost 4 bases and J 11 bases, leaving 18 bases between the germline ends. This CDR3 region has 13 residues. CDR1 SGHNT and CDR2 YYREEE come from the germline V gene (reference sequence). The CDR3 reads CASSTGQNSEAFF. The CDR3 DNA reads as TGTGCCAGCAGCACCGGACAGAACTCGGAGGCTTTCTTT.

This chain uses TRBV6-5 with TRBJ1-5; D remains ambiguous. CDR1 and CDR2 from the germline V gene are MNHEY and SVGAGI. This CDR3 region has 14 residues. Trimming stripped 6 bases from V and 0 bases from J, with 9 bases between. CDR3 protein: CASSRGYSNQPQHF. CDR3 bases: TGTGCCAGCAGCCGCGGTTATAGCAATCAGCCCCAGCATTTT.

This chain joins TRBV5-1 and TRBJ1-1, with D unclear. This CDR3 has 13 amino acids. CDR1 is SGHRS, CDR2 YFSETQ, per germline. V lost 6 bases to trimming and J lost 1 base, with 10 bases between them. For the CDR3, the DNA is TGCGCCAGCACCCCGGCGGGGAACACTGAAGCTTTCTTT. Encoded protein: CASTPAGNTEAFF.

The V gene is TRBV4-1, the J gene TRBJ2-2, with D unresolved. The V gene's germline CDR1 is MGHRA and CDR2 YSYEKL. The V and J ends lost 5 bases and 0 bases respectively, with 16 bases between them. CDR3 length: 17 residues. The CDR3 DNA sequence: TGCGCCAGCAGCGGGCCCGGCCATAACGCGAACACCGGGGAGCTGTTTTTT. As protein: CASSGPGHNANTGELFF.

This clone was found a few times. The chain couples TRBV3-1 (or the pseudogene TRBV3-2) to TRBJ2-2; D is uncertain. The CDR3 is 13 amino acids. Trimming removed 4 bases from V and 5 bases from J, with 8 bases in between. Germline V gene lookup returns CDR1 LGHDT and CDR2 YNNKEL (reference sequence). The CDR3 reads CASSPGWTGELFF. CDR3 nucleotides: TGTGCCAGCAGCCCTGGGTGGACCGGGGAGCTGTTTTTT.

This clone was observed once. The chain has TRBV6-6 and TRBJ1-5; D not certain. The CDR3 loop spans 15 amino acids. Looked up from germline, CDR1 is MNHNY and CDR2 is SVGAGI (reference sequence). V gave up 6 bases and J gave up 2 bases, with 14 bases separating them. The CDR3 spells CASSPGINRNQPQHF. The CDR3 nucleotides are TGTGCCAGCAGCCCTGGTATTAATCGCAATCAGCCCCAGCATTTT.

This chain connects TRBV15 to TRBJ1-2, with D uncertain. This CDR3 comprises 12 residues. Germline assignment: CDR1 LNHNV and CDR2 YYDKDF (reference sequence). V lost 0 bases to trimming and J lost 6 bases, with 5 bases between them. CDR3 sequence reads: CATSREGNGYTF. The DNA of the CDR3 is TGTGCCACCAGCAGAGAAGGGAATGGCTACACCTTC.

The chain has TRBV2 and TRBJ1-5, with a possible D match to TRBD1 (5 bases). There are 13 residues in the CDR3. The germline V gene encodes CDR1 SNHLY and CDR2 FYNNEI. Trimming removed 8 bases from V and 1 base from J, with 9 bases in between. The CDR3 region has the DNA TGTGCCAGCGCCGGGGGGAGCAATCAGCCCCAGCATTTT. Translated: CASAGGSNQPQHF.

J is TRBJ1-1 and V is TRBV28, with no clear D. Germline CDR1 reads MDHEN; CDR2 reads SYDVKM. The CDR3 loop spans 13 amino acids. The V gene lost 5 bases and the J gene lost 7 bases, with 14 bases spanning the gap. The CDR3 sequence: CASSPHRGDEAFF. For the CDR3, the DNA is TGTGCCAGCAGTCCTCACCGGGGTGATGAAGCTTTCTTT.

The chain couples TRBV5-6 to TRBJ1-4, with D unresolved. With 0 bases removed from V and 4 bases from J, the gap between germline ends came to 16 bases. The CDR3 totals 17 residues. Germline CDR1 is SGHDT and CDR2 is YYEEEE. CDR3 amino acids: CASSLGPATYFNEKLFF. As DNA, the CDR3 is TGTGCCAGCAGCTTGGGGCCGGCCACATATTTTAATGAAAAACTGTTTTTT.

This CDR3 is CASSSTGALNTEAFF. Here the CDR3 DNA reads TGTGCCAGCAGTTCAACAGGGGCCCTGAACACTGAAGCTTTCTTT. The rearrangement links TRBV6-5 to TRBJ1-1; 7 bases align to TRBD1. Germline V CDR1 and CDR2: MNHEY, SVGAGI. The CDR3 contains 15 residues. The J segment lost 0 bases and the V segment lost 4 bases, leaving 5 bases of the junction unmatched.

This clone was seen once. The chain joins TRBV5-1 to TRBJ1-3; maybe TRBD1 (6 bases). CDR1 is SGHRS, CDR2 YFSETQ, per germline. The CDR3 has 16 residues. Trimming cost V 3 bases and J 0 bases, with 13 bases left between them. The CDR3 spells CASSSTGQSSGNTIYF. The CDR3 nucleotides are TGCGCCAGCAGCTCCACCGGACAGAGCTCTGGAAACACCATATATTTT.